The TCR beta chain under discussion was sequenced for a study of T-cell memory formation after mild COVID-19. Study-level information: Largely, TCR clusters stayed within a single donor.

Overall study results and limits: Clones that shrank (day 15 to 85) were balanced CD4/CD8, whereas later expanders leaned CD4+.

A single record per CDR3 protein comes from TCRdb applying MiXCR to the 5' RACE reads. The repertoire holds some 180,000 distinct CDR3 sequences, approximately 17% seen once, with 3% to 4.5% in the top ten. This clonotype was recorded many times. Antigen specificity is unknown. The CDR3 is 12 residues long. Trimming pared 5 bases from V and 9 bases from J, leaving 11 bases between. The sample consisted of PBMCs or a T cell subset sorted from them (not recorded which). The chain uses TRBV12-3 or TRBV12-4 and TRBJ1-5, with D hard to call. The TCR was taken from a man aged 18 to 29 who had mild COVID-19 (a few samples of this study predate the infection). Cell type and time point are not known. The CDR3 reads CASSPEPGPQHF. CDR3 DNA sequence: TGTGCCAGCAGTCCAGAGCCCGGGCCCCAGCATTTT.